Listed below are T cell receptor beta chains from one sample, sequenced in a study of blood T cell repertoires in COVID-19. The table came from immunoSEQ multiplex PCR; TCRdb's copy has only in-frame clones and leaves some out. The table records 150,000 to 170,000 clones, roughly four fifths of them present only once. The sample taken for sequencing was peripheral blood. The origin of the receptors is a man at least 80 years old with acute or convalescent COVID-19. The CDR3 runs from the conserved cysteine through the conserved F or W. The D gene is left open where the match is weak. Expanded clones are given a class, and other clones once, few, many or no size at all.

length: 22; size: NA; J: TRBJ2-6; D: NA; V: TRBV7-2; CDR3: CASSLALGRGHFRFSGANVLTF; DNA: TGTGCCAGCAGCTTAGCCCTTGGCAGGGGACATTTTCGTTTCTCTGGGGCCAACGTCCTGACTTTC
length: 15; size: NA; J: TRBJ2-1; D: TRBD2; V: TRBV9; CDR3: CASSSSGSSYNEQFF; DNA: TGTGCCAGCAGCTCTAGCGGGAGTTCCTACAATGAGCAGTTCTTC
length: 17; size: NA; J: TRBJ2-1; D: NA; V: TRBV10-1; CDR3: CASSKTRNITIGNEQFF; DNA: TGCGCCAGCAGTAAGACACGCAACATTACCATAGGTAATGAGCAGTTCTTC
length: 16; size: NA; J: TRBJ1-3; D: NA; V: TRBV19; CDR3: CASSRTTVNSGNTIYF; DNA: TGTGCCAGTAGCCGCACGACAGTTAACTCTGGAAACACCATATATTTT
length: 15; size: NA; J: TRBJ2-1; D: NA; V: TRBV18; CDR3: CASSTGTGDYNEQFF; DNA: TGTGCCAGCTCAACCGGGACTGGAGACTACAATGAGCAGTTCTTC
length: 15; size: NA; J: TRBJ1-6; D: TRBD1; V: TRBV6-5; CDR3: CASTRDRNYNSPLHF; DNA: TGTGCCAGCACCCGGGACAGGAACTATAATTCACCCCTCCACTTT
length: 16; size: once; J: TRBJ2-5; D: TRBD2; V: TRBV4-1; CDR3: CASSQVGGASLETQYF; DNA: TGCGCCAGCAGCCAAGTCGGGGGGGCCTCTCTAGAGACCCAGTACTTC
length: 17; size: few; J: TRBJ1-5; D: TRBD1; V: TRBV7-9; CDR3: CASSGRTGNLGNQPQHF; DNA: TGTGCCAGCAGCGGACGGACAGGGAACTTAGGCAATCAGCCCCAGCATTTT
length: 14; size: NA; J: TRBJ2-5; D: TRBD1; V: TRBV6-5; CDR3: CASSLGQGEETQYF; DNA: TGTGCCAGCAGCTTGGGACAGGGGGAAGAGACCCAGTACTTC
length: 14; size: NA; J: TRBJ1-2; D: NA; V: TRBV19; CDR3: CASSMPRQVEGYTF; DNA: TGTGCCAGTAGTATGCCCCGACAGGTCGAAGGCTACACCTTC
length: 13; size: NA; J: TRBJ2-3; D: TRBD1; V: TRBV27; CDR3: CASNRGQTDTQYF; DNA: TGTGCCAGTAACAGGGGGCAAACAGATACGCAGTATTTT
length: 17; size: NA; J: TRBJ1-2; D: TRBD1; V: TRBV3-1/TRBV3-2; CDR3: CASSPHIRTGGDYGYTF; DNA: TGTGCCAGCAGCCCTCACATCCGGACAGGGGGCGACTATGGCTACACCTTC
length: 12; size: NA; J: TRBJ2-2; D: NA; V: TRBV19; CDR3: CASKEATGELFF; DNA: TGTGCCAGTAAGGAGGCCACCGGGGAGCTGTTTTTT
length: 14; size: NA; J: TRBJ1-2; D: TRBD1; V: TRBV2; CDR3: CASSEADRGYGYTF; DNA: TGTGCCAGCAGTGAAGCGGACAGGGGTTACGGCTACACCTTC
length: 17; size: NA; J: TRBJ2-7; D: TRBD1; V: TRBV7-3; CDR3: CASSDPGTGLVAYEQYF; DNA: TGTGCCAGCAGCGATCCCGGGACAGGGCTCGTGGCCTACGAGCAGTACTTC
length: 15; size: NA; J: TRBJ1-1; D: TRBD1; V: TRBV18; CDR3: CASSPRGQGRGEAFF; DNA: TGTGCCAGCTCACCTAGGGGACAGGGCCGTGGTGAAGCTTTCTTT
length: 15; size: NA; J: TRBJ2-7; D: TRBD2; V: TRBV5-1; CDR3: CASSLASGGVYEQYF; DNA: TGCGCCAGCAGCTTGGCTAGCGGGGGAGTGTACGAGCAGTACTTC
length: 17; size: NA; J: TRBJ1-3; D: NA; V: TRBV5-6; CDR3: CASSLGGRLTSGNTIYF; DNA: TGTGCCAGCAGCCTGGGAGGGAGGCTAACCTCTGGAAACACCATATATTTT
length: 13; size: NA; J: TRBJ2-1; D: NA; V: TRBV5-4; CDR3: CASSSTVSNEQFF; DNA: TGTGCCAGCAGCTCGACAGTAAGCAATGAGCAGTTCTTC
length: 13; size: few; J: TRBJ1-1; D: NA; V: TRBV6-5; CDR3: CASSYLGATEAFF; DNA: TGTGCCAGCAGTTACTTGGGGGCCACTGAAGCTTTCTTT
length: 14; size: NA; J: TRBJ1-5; D: NA; V: TRBV6-5; CDR3: CASRIRVDNQPQHF; DNA: TGTGCCAGCCGGATCAGGGTGGACAATCAGCCCCAGCATTTT
length: 16; size: few; J: TRBJ1-1; D: NA; V: TRBV19; CDR3: CASSRRGSRLNTEAFF; DNA: TGTGCCAGTAGCAGGAGAGGGTCGCGGCTGAACACTGAAGCTTTCTTT
length: 16; size: NA; J: TRBJ2-3; D: NA; V: TRBV4-2; CDR3: CASSQGEGGSSDTQYF; DNA: TGTGCCAGCAGCCAAGGGGAGGGGGGGAGCTCAGATACGCAGTATTTT
length: 13; size: NA; J: TRBJ1-3; D: NA; V: TRBV7-3; CDR3: CASSPSRGNTIYF; DNA: TGTGCCAGCAGCCCATCCCGGGGAAACACCATATATTTT
length: 15; size: NA; J: TRBJ1-1; D: NA; V: TRBV6-1; CDR3: CASSESGGANTEAFF; DNA: TGTGCCAGCAGTGAATCCGGGGGAGCGAACACTGAAGCTTTCTTT
length: 14; size: NA; J: TRBJ1-5; D: NA; V: TRBV12-5; CDR3: CASGSGDTGQPQHF; DNA: TGTGCTAGTGGTTCAGGGGATACGGGTCAGCCCCAGCATTTT